The 10 T cell receptor beta chains presented below share a single source sample, sequenced in a study of neurological immune-mediated disorders. In TCRdb, the 5' RACE reads were re-called with MiXCR into one record per CDR3 protein. The sample consists of roughly 100,000 distinct CDR3 sequences, 3.5% to 4% of them appearing once. The sequencing sample was made of PBMCs. The source is a young woman with multiple sclerosis.

This clonotype has at least ten counts. This chain uses TRBV7-9 with TRBJ1-1; D not certain. V gave up 6 bases and J gave up 6 bases, with 2 bases separating them. Germline CDR1 SEHNR, CDR2 FQNEAQ (reference sequence). There are 9 residues in the CDR3. The CDR3 is CASRPEAFF. The CDR3 region has the DNA TGTGCCAGCAGACCTGAAGCTTTCTTT. Supplemented by reference TRBV7-9 and TRBJ1-1, the full variable domain reads DTGVSQNPRHKITKRGQNVTFRCDPISEHNRLYWYRQTLGQGPEFLTYFQNEAQLEKSRLLSDRFSAERPKGSFSTLEIQRTEQGDSAMYLCASRPEAFFGQGTRLTVV.

This clonotype was counted many times. The chain combines TRBV7-9 with TRBJ2-3; TRBD2 is a possible D gene (7 bases). CDR1 and CDR2 from the germline V gene are SEHNR and FQNEAQ (reference sequence). The CDR3 runs to 14 residues. V was shortened by 5 bases and J by 6 bases, with 15 bases between the two germline ends. DNA for the CDR3: TGTGCCAGCAGCCCGGCGGGGGCGTCTGATACGCAGTATTTT. Its translation: CASSPAGASDTQYF.

The sample holds many counts of this clonotype. The chain joins TRBV7-2 to TRBJ2-6; D gene unclear. Trimming left V 1 base short and J 0 bases short, with 10 bases between. The germline CDR1 and CDR2 sequences are SGHTA and FQGNSA. The CDR3 is made up of 17 amino acids. The CDR3 reads CASSLDLLSSGANVLTF. CDR3 sequence (DNA): TGTGCCAGCAGCTTAGACCTCCTTAGCTCTGGGGCCAACGTCCTGACTTTC.

At least ten counts were recorded for this clonotype. This rearrangement joins TRBV5-1 to TRBJ2-1; D remains unclear. The CDR3 has 15 amino acids. Trimming cost V 0 bases and J 0 bases, with 7 bases left between them. CDR1 is SGHRS, CDR2 YFSETQ, per germline. The CDR3 sequence: CASSLEAISYNEQFF. The CDR3 DNA reads as TGCGCCAGCAGCTTGGAAGCAATCTCCTACAATGAGCAGTTCTTC.

This clonotype was seen at least ten times. The chain recombines TRBV5-1 with TRBJ1-1; 8 nucleotides line up with TRBD1. The length of the CDR3 is 15 residues. CDR1 and CDR2 (germline): SGHRS, YFSETQ. The ends lost 0 bases at V and 1 base at J; junction bases unmatched: 2. The CDR3 DNA is TGCGCCAGCAGCTTGGTAGGACAGGGGAACACTGAAGCTTTCTTT. It codes for CASSLVGQGNTEAFF. Full variable domain (remainder filled in from reference TRBV5-1 and TRBJ1-1): KAGVTQTPRYLIKTRGQQVTLSCSPISGHRSVSWYQQTPGQGLQFLFEYFSETQRNKGNFPGRFSGRQFSNSRSEMNVSTLELGDSALYLCASSLVGQGNTEAFFGQGTRLTVV.

This clonotype has at least ten counts. The genes are TRBV5-1 and TRBJ2-5; no definite D call. Germline loops: CDR1 SGHRS, CDR2 YFSETQ. Between the trimmed V and J ends, which lost 4 bases and 3 bases, there was a span of 4 bases. The CDR3 is 11 residues long. The CDR3 bases are TGCGCCAGCAGCCACGAAGAGACCCAGTACTTC. Residues: CASSHEETQYF. Full variable domain (outside the CDR3, taken from reference TRBV5-1 and TRBJ2-5): KAGVTQTPRYLIKTRGQQVTLSCSPISGHRSVSWYQQTPGQGLQFLFEYFSETQRNKGNFPGRFSGRQFSNSRSEMNVSTLELGDSALYLCASSHEETQYFGPGTRLLVL.

This clonotype occurred many times. The V and J genes are TRBV10-3 and TRBJ1-5; 10 bases align to TRBD1. The trim removed 5 bases at V and 6 bases at J, leaving 7 bases unmatched. CDR1 ENHRY and CDR2 SYGVKD come from the germline V gene. CDR3 length equals 15 residues. CDR3 nucleotides: TGTGCCATCAGTACCCGGGACAGGGGACGTCAGCCCCAGCATTTT. Translating gives CAISTRDRGRQPQHF.

This clonotype was seen at least ten times. The genes are TRBV12-3 or TRBV12-4 and TRBJ2-3, with D perhaps matching TRBD1 (5 bases). There are 14 residues in the CDR3. V lost 3 bases, J lost 2 bases, and 9 bases lay in between. The DNA of the CDR3 is TGTGCCAGCAGTTTTCAGGGAAACACAGATACGCAGTATTTT. Translation: CASSFQGNTDTQYF.

This clonotype came up many times. This chain links TRBV11-2 with TRBJ2-3; TRBD1 is a possible D gene (6 bases). V was shortened by 3 bases and J by 0 bases, with 10 bases between the two germline ends. The V gene's germline CDR1 is SGHAT and CDR2 FQNNGV. The CDR3 totals 15 residues. DNA of the CDR3: TGTGCCAGCAGCTTTGACAGGATTAGCACAGATACGCAGTATTTT. This translates into CASSFDRISTDTQYF.

This clonotype was seen ten or more times. This chain uses TRBV7-9 with TRBJ1-4; the match to TRBD1 covers 10 bases. V shed 4 bases and J 7 bases; nucleotides not matched to a gene: 0. This CDR3 is built from 13 residues. Germline assignment: CDR1 SEHNR and CDR2 FQNEAQ (reference sequence). The CDR3 here is CASSWDRGEKLFF. The DNA of the CDR3 is TGTGCCAGCAGCTGGGACAGGGGTGAAAAACTGTTTTTT. Complete variable domain (other parts from reference TRBV7-9 and TRBJ1-4): DTGVSQNPRHKITKRGQNVTFRCDPISEHNRLYWYRQTLGQGPEFLTYFQNEAQLEKSRLLSDRFSAERPKGSFSTLEIQRTEQGDSAMYLCASSWDRGEKLFFGSGTQLSVL.